These 9 T cell receptor beta chains were sequenced from one sample in a study of type 1 and type 2 diabetes patients. Genomic DNA was the PCR template. A primer set of 30 forward and 13 reverse primers amplified the CDR3. One entry per CDR3 protein results from TCRdb running MiXCR on the multiplex PCR reads. The sample lists under 300,000 distinct CDR3 sequences; roughly 50% were seen once. Material for sequencing was peripheral blood mononuclear cells (PBMCs). The receptors shown here come from a man aged 18 to 30 with type 2 diabetes.

The V call is TRBV24-1, the J call TRBJ2-3, with 10 bases fitting TRBD2. V trimming: 9 bases; J trimming: 1 base; junction bases outside the gene matches: 6. Looked up from germline, CDR1 is KGHDR and CDR2 is SFDVKD. This CDR3 spans 15 amino acids. The CDR3 here is CATRPGTSGTDTQYF. Here the CDR3 DNA reads TGTGCCACCCGACCCGGGACTAGCGGCACAGATACGCAGTATTTT.

This clonotype has just one count. The rearrangement joins TRBV2 to TRBJ1-5, with D possibly being TRBD1 (5 bases). The germline V gene has CDR1 SNHLY and CDR2 FYNNEI. V was pared by 6 bases and J by 3 bases, with 9 bases between. The CDR3 covers 13 residues. CDR3 nucleotides: TGTGCCAGCAGGGGGACCCACAATCAGCCCCAGCATTTT. Translated, it gives CASRGTHNQPQHF.

J is TRBJ1-2 and V is TRBV7-2; 10 bases are shared with TRBD1. This CDR3 contains 17 residues. Germline loops: CDR1 SGHTA, CDR2 FQGNSA. J gave up 1 base and V 6 bases, and 11 bases lay outside the gene matches. Written as DNA, the CDR3 is TGTGCCAGCAGTTCCTACGGGACAGGGGTGGGTAACTATGGCTACACCTTC. It encodes CASSSYGTGVGNYGYTF.

V is TRBV19 and J is TRBJ1-5; D gene uncertain. This CDR3 is built from 15 residues. Trimming shortened V by 2 bases and J by 3 bases, and 11 bases separated the two germline ends. Germline CDR1 LNHDA, CDR2 SQIVND (reference sequence). CDR3 nucleotides: TGTGCCAGTAGTATAAGGGCAGGATTCAATCAGCCCCAGCATTTT. This gives the protein CASSIRAGFNQPQHF. The full variable domain, completed using reference TRBV19 and TRBJ1-5, is DGGITQSPKYLFRKEGQNVTLSCEQNLNHDAMYWYRQDPGQGLRLIYYSQIVNDFQKGDIAEGYSVSREKKESFPLTVTSAQKNPTAFYLCASSIRAGFNQPQHFGDGTRLSIL.

The rearrangement joins TRBV2 to TRBJ1-1; D is unclear. CDR1 SNHLY and CDR2 FYNNEI come from the germline V gene. With 9 bases removed from V and 1 base from J, the gap between germline ends came to 12 bases. The CDR3 has 13 amino acids. The CDR3 is CASLETENTEAFF. Written as DNA, the CDR3 is TGTGCCAGTTTGGAGACTGAGAACACTGAAGCTTTCTTT.

The chain carries TRBV20-1 and TRBJ2-6, with D uncertain. CDR1 is DFQATT, CDR2 SNEGSKA, per germline (reference sequence). V was shortened by 0 bases and J by 0 bases, with 6 bases between the two germline ends. The CDR3 is 15 amino acids. CDR3 DNA sequence: TGCAGTGCTAGAGACCTAAACTCTGGGGCCAACGTCCTGACTTTC. Its protein is CSARDLNSGANVLTF.

This clonotype has only a few counts. V is TRBV2 and J is TRBJ1-5; TRBD1 might be the D (5 bases). V gave up 6 bases and J gave up 6 bases, with 15 bases separating them. The CDR3 totals 14 residues. Looked up from germline, CDR1 is SNHLY and CDR2 is FYNNEI. CDR3 protein: CASRPDSLGQPQHF. CDR3 DNA sequence: TGTGCCAGCAGACCCGACAGTTTAGGTCAGCCCCAGCATTTT.

The V and J genes are TRBV13 and TRBJ1-1; 7 bases agree with TRBD1. V shed 6 bases and J 1 base; nucleotides not matched to a gene: 5. Germline assignment: CDR1 PRHDT and CDR2 FYEKMQ (reference sequence). This CDR3 spans 14 amino acids. In nucleotides, the CDR3 is TGTGCCAGCAGAACAGGGGACTGGAACACTGAAGCTTTCTTT. Its translation: CASRTGDWNTEAFF.

The gene calls are TRBV27 and TRBJ2-7; D is undetermined. Trimming cost V 5 bases and J 1 base, with 18 bases left between them. This CDR3 contains 16 residues. The germline gives CDR1 MNHEY, CDR2 SMNVEV (reference sequence). DNA for the CDR3: TGTGCCAGCAGTATGGATGAGGAGACTCTTTCCTACGAGCAGTACTTC. Residues: CASSMDEETLSYEQYF.